This TCR beta chain was recovered during a study of post-analysis software for immune sequencing data. Study-level information: Multiple sclerosis in the patients followed relapsing-remitting, secondary progressive and progressive-relapsing courses. Notes on the study in general: Versus controls, multiple sclerosis patients showed significantly lower diversity (normalized Chao1). Controls had lower frequencies than patients of four or five TRBV segments, which included TRBV5-6, TRBV5-1 and TRBV20-1. When the samples were clustered directly with F measure, those that had been prepared in the same batch showed strong co-clustering.

This clonotype was counted between two and nine times. Its antigen is currently unknown. TCR beta cDNA libraries had unique molecular identifiers. TCRdb fed the PCR reads into MiXCR, producing one record per CDR3 protein. The data show 450,000 to 650,000 distinct CDR3 sequences, with 44% seen just once and under 2% held by the top ten. Germline V gives CDR1 DFQATT, CDR2 SNEGSKA (reference sequence). V was clipped by 4 bases and J by 4 bases, with 13 bases between them. CDR3 length: 13 amino acids. The rearrangement links TRBV20-1 to TRBJ2-5, with D possibly called TRBD1 or TRBD2 (5 bases each). The sequence derives from a girl aged 5 to 17 with multiple sclerosis. What was sequenced was blood. In nucleotides, the CDR3 is TGCAGTGCTACAGGGACCGCAGGAGAGACCCAGTACTTC. Translated: CSATGTAGETQYF.